The 24 T cell receptor beta chains below come from one sample, sequenced in a study of blood T cell repertoires in COVID-19. Produced via immunoSEQ multiplex PCR; TCRdb's table is partial and in-frame only. The sample yields under 250,000 clones, over 80% seen once. The sequenced material came from PBMCs or T cells enriched from blood (not recorded which). All receptors come from a woman aged 25 to 45 who had been exposed to COVID-19.

The chain links TRBV11-2 to TRBJ2-1; 15 nucleotides agree with TRBD2. Germline V gene sequence: CDR1 SGHAT, CDR2 FQNNGV. This CDR3 has 17 residues. V was clipped by 3 bases and J by 9 bases; unmatched bases: 9. The CDR3 nucleotides are TGTGCCAGCAGCTTGTGGGGACTAGCGGGAGGATATAGTGAGCAGTTCTTC. Protein: CASSLWGLAGGYSEQFF.

V is TRBV13 and J is TRBJ2-7; 8 bases match TRBD1. The V segment lost 1 base and the J segment 1 base; nucleotides outside the gene matches: 6. Germline V gene data show CDR1 as PRHDT and CDR2 as FYEKMQ (reference sequence). The length of the CDR3 is 16 residues. As DNA, the CDR3 is TGTGCCAGCAGCTTAGACCCAGGGGGCGCATCCTACGAGCAGTACTTC. It codes for CASSLDPGGASYEQYF.

CDR3 nucleotides: TGTGCCAGCAGTGAGGTCGGACTAGAGGAGACCCAGTACTTC. Amino acid sequence: CASSEVGLEETQYF. The gene calls are TRBV2 and TRBJ2-5; TRBD2 matches at 7 bases. Germline V lookup: CDR1 SNHLY, CDR2 FYNNEI. This CDR3 is built from 14 residues. V shed 3 bases and J 5 bases; nucleotides not matched to a gene: 6.

The V and J genes are TRBV19 and TRBJ2-6; the match to TRBD2 covers 8 bases. Germline CDR1 is LNHDA and CDR2 is SQIVND (reference sequence). The V gene end was trimmed by 5 bases and the J gene end by 3 bases; junction bases not matched to a gene: 3. This CDR3 spans 15 amino acids. CDR3: CASSASGSGANVLTF. The CDR3 region has the DNA TGTGCCAGTAGTGCAAGCGGGAGTGGGGCCAACGTCCTGACTTTC.

The CDR3, as DNA: TGTGCCACGAGACAGGGCTCCATGAACACTGAAGCTTTCTTT. Residues: CATRQGSMNTEAFF. This rearrangement joins TRBV6-5 to TRBJ1-1, with TRBD1 identical over 7 bases. CDR1 and CDR2 (germline): MNHEY, SVGAGI. The CDR3 totals 14 residues. Trimming at V came to 10 bases and at J to 0 bases, leaving 8 bases not matched to a gene.

CDR3 DNA: TGTGCCAGCAGTTCTGTTGATATGGGACAGGGCTACGAGCAGTACTTC. As protein: CASSSVDMGQGYEQYF. V is TRBV28 and J is TRBJ2-7; TRBD1 agrees at 9 bases. The CDR3 sequence is 16 residues long. Losses at the gene ends were 4 bases for V and 3 bases for J; bases not matched to a gene: 10. Germline assignment: CDR1 MDHEN and CDR2 SYDVKM.

In its sample, this clone was seen a few times. This sequence joins TRBV5-1 and TRBJ1-6; 10 bases align to TRBD1. Germline V gives CDR1 SGHRS, CDR2 YFSETQ. The CDR3 runs 13 residues. The V and J ends lost 6 bases and 8 bases, in that order; junction bases with no gene match: 2. CDR3 sequence (DNA): TGCGCCAGCAAAGGGACAGGGGATTCACCCCTCCACTTT. Amino acids: CASKGTGDSPLHF.

The rearrangement joins TRBV6-5 to TRBJ2-5; 10 bases line up with TRBD2. The CDR3 is 16 residues long. J lost 1 base, V lost 4 bases, and 6 bases had no gene match. Germline V gives CDR1 MNHEY, CDR2 SVGAGI. CDR3 DNA sequence: TGTGCCAGCAGTTCCCCTCTAGCGGGGGTCCAAGAGACCCAGTACTTC. Translation: CASSSPLAGVQETQYF.

This clone appeared once. The chain combines TRBV15 with TRBJ2-7; TRBD1 might be the D (6 bases). Deletions cut 0 bases from V and 4 bases from J, with 22 bases between. Looked up from germline, CDR1 is LNHNV and CDR2 is YYDKDF (reference sequence). CDR3 length: 18 residues. In DNA, the CDR3 is TGTGCCACCAGCAGAGATTTAGGGGGTGAACAGGTTACATACGAGCAGTACTTC. Protein: CATSRDLGGEQVTYEQYF.

The chain links TRBV4-1 to TRBJ1-4; D not certain. The V gene's germline CDR1 is MGHRA and CDR2 YSYEKL. The CDR3 is made up of 15 amino acids. V was trimmed by 0 bases and J by 5 bases, leaving 10 bases between them. The CDR3 DNA is TGCGCCAGCAGCCAAGAAAGCGTTCCAAATGAAAAACTGTTTTTT. It is translated as CASSQESVPNEKLFF.

This chain connects TRBV12-5 to TRBJ2-1, with TRBD2 identical over 9 bases. Germline V gene sequence: CDR1 LGHNT, CDR2 FRNRAP. J was trimmed by 8 bases and V by 0 bases; bases with no gene match: 11. This CDR3 has 17 residues. The CDR3 protein is CASGLVLGSGSGDEQFF. For the CDR3, the DNA is TGTGCTAGTGGTTTGGTACTAGGTAGCGGGAGTGGCGATGAGCAGTTCTTC.

The genes are TRBV2 and TRBJ2-5; TRBD2 agrees at 8 bases. After removal of 6 bases from V and 1 base from J, the junction contained 1 base not matched to a gene. The length of the CDR3 is 13 residues. Germline CDR1 reads SNHLY; CDR2 reads FYNNEI. The chain's CDR3 is CASRGTSQETQYF. CDR3 nucleotides: TGTGCCAGCAGGGGGACTAGCCAAGAGACCCAGTACTTC. Full variable domain (outside the CDR3, taken from reference TRBV2 and TRBJ2-5): EPEVTQTPSHQVTQMGQEVILRCVPISNHLYFYWYRQILGQKVEFLVSFYNNEISEKSEIFDDQFSVERPDGSNFTLKIRSTKLEDSAMYFCASRGTSQETQYFGPGTRLLVL.

The chain carries TRBV5-5 and TRBJ2-7; perhaps TRBD2 as D (5 bases). The CDR3 has 12 residues. Trimming cost V 5 bases and J 2 bases, with 8 bases left between them. CDR1 and CDR2 (germline): SGHKS, YYEKEE (reference sequence). The CDR3 nucleotides are TGTGCCAGCAGTCTCGGGACCTACGAGCAGTACTTC. Translation gives CASSLGTYEQYF. Full variable domain (remainder filled in from reference TRBV5-5 and TRBJ2-7): DAGVTQSPTHLIKTRGQQVTLRCSPISGHKSVSWYQQVLGQGPQFIFQYYEKEERGRGNFPDRFSARQFPNYSSELNVNALLLGDSALYLCASSLGTYEQYFGPGTRLTVT.

This chain connects TRBV7-9 to TRBJ2-7, with 7 bases matching TRBD1. The CDR3 has 14 amino acids. Germline assignment: CDR1 SEHNR and CDR2 FQNEAQ (reference sequence). Trimming cost V 3 bases and J 2 bases; bases outside gene matches: 4. CDR3 sequence (DNA): TGTGCCAGCAGCTTTTCGACAGGGACCTACGAGCAGTACTTC. This gives the protein CASSFSTGTYEQYF.

The gene calls are TRBV3-1 (or the pseudogene TRBV3-2) and TRBJ2-2; D call uncertain. Trimming took off 4 bases at V and 3 bases at J, with 12 bases between the two ends. CDR1 is LGHDT and CDR2 is YNNKEL in the germline V gene (reference sequence). The CDR3 length is 15 residues. Here the CDR3 reads CASSPLSSHTGELFF. DNA of the CDR3: TGTGCCAGCAGCCCCCTGTCGAGTCACACCGGGGAGCTGTTTTTT.

The rearrangement links TRBV2 to TRBJ2-1; 8 bases line up with TRBD1. Losses at the gene ends were 4 bases for V and 12 bases for J; bases not matched to a gene: 8. From germline, CDR1 is SNHLY and CDR2 FYNNEI. This CDR3 has 13 residues. CDR3 nucleotide sequence: TGTGCCAGCAGTGGGCCAGACAGGGGAGGGCAGTTCTTC. It is translated as CASSGPDRGGQFF. Based on the CDR3 plus reference TRBV2 and TRBJ2-1, the full variable domain is EPEVTQTPSHQVTQMGQEVILRCVPISNHLYFYWYRQILGQKVEFLVSFYNNEISEKSEIFDDQFSVERPDGSNFTLKIRSTKLEDSAMYFCASSGPDRGGQFFGPGTRLTVL.

The chain joins TRBV5-1 to TRBJ1-1; 7 nucleotides match TRBD1. This CDR3 contains 16 residues. Trimming took 0 bases from V and 3 from J; bases not matched to a gene: 8. The germline CDR1 and CDR2 sequences are SGHRS and YFSETQ. The CDR3 reads CASSLGTGSFYTEAFF. In nucleotides, the CDR3 is TGCGCCAGCAGCTTGGGGACAGGCAGTTTTTACACTGAAGCTTTCTTT.

J is TRBJ1-2 and V is TRBV30; D is unresolved. Trimming took off 1 base at V and 0 bases at J, with 15 bases between the two ends. Germline loops: CDR1 GTSNPN, CDR2 SVGIG (reference sequence). CDR3 length: 16 residues. Written as DNA, the CDR3 is TGTGCCTGGAGTGAGTGGGCAGGTTTGGCTAACTATGGCTACACCTTC. It codes for CAWSEWAGLANYGYTF.

This chain connects TRBV19 to TRBJ1-3; 8 bases line up with TRBD1. The CDR3 length is 15 residues. With V trimmed by 7 bases and J by 1 base, 6 bases remained unmatched. Per germline, CDR1 LNHDA and CDR2 SQIVND (reference sequence). CDR3 DNA: TGTGCCAGTAACAACAGGGGGGGGTCTGGAAACACCATATATTTT. Residues: CASNNRGGSGNTIYF. Full variable domain (remainder filled in from reference TRBV19 and TRBJ1-3): DGGITQSPKYLFRKEGQNVTLSCEQNLNHDAMYWYRQDPGQGLRLIYYSQIVNDFQKGDIAEGYSVSREKKESFPLTVTSAQKNPTAFYLCASNNRGGSGNTIYFGEGSWLTVV.

This clone was counted a few times. The CDR3 bases are TGTGCCAGTAGAGAGAGGAGTAGTGGCACTGAAGCTTTCTTT. Translating it yields CASRERSSGTEAFF. This rearrangement joins TRBV19 to TRBJ1-1, with unresolved D. The CDR3 runs 14 residues. V was cut by 6 bases and J by 4 bases, with 15 bases left in between. The germline CDR1 and CDR2 sequences are LNHDA and SQIVND (reference sequence).

This rearrangement joins TRBV27 to TRBJ2-7; D might be TRBD2 (5 bases). The V gene lost 2 bases and the J gene lost 2 bases, with 7 bases spanning the gap. The CDR3 has 13 residues. Germline-derived CDR1 and CDR2 are MNHEY and SMNVEV (reference sequence). Here the CDR3 DNA reads TGTGCCAGCAGTTTAACGGGGACCTACGAGCAGTACTTC. Its translation: CASSLTGTYEQYF.

V usage is TRBV7-2 and J usage is TRBJ2-1; D may be TRBD2 (5 bases). With 5 bases removed from V and 3 bases from J, the gap between germline ends came to 20 bases. Looked up from germline, CDR1 is SGHTA and CDR2 is FQGNSA. The CDR3 loop spans 17 amino acids. DNA of the CDR3: TGTGCCAGCAGCCTCAGGCCCAGCAGGAGGCACTACAATGAGCAGTTCTTC. It is translated as CASSLRPSRRHYNEQFF.

The chain is built from TRBV30 and TRBJ2-5; D is ambiguous. Germline-derived CDR1 and CDR2 are GTSNPN and SVGIG (reference sequence). V was cut by 4 bases and J by 5 bases, with 11 bases left in between. The CDR3 sequence is 12 residues long. CDR3 nucleotide sequence: TGTGCCTGGACGGAGACCCGTGAGACCCAGTACTTC. Translated: CAWTETRETQYF.

V usage is TRBV27 and J usage is TRBJ2-3; D is possibly TRBD1 (6 bases). The germline V and J ends were trimmed by 4 bases and 0 bases, with 11 bases remaining between them. This CDR3 is 15 amino acids long. Germline assignment: CDR1 MNHEY and CDR2 SMNVEV (reference sequence). CDR3 region: CASSSIGQSTDTQYF. The CDR3 coding sequence is TGTGCCAGCAGTTCCATTGGACAGAGCACAGATACGCAGTATTTT.